The 7 T cell receptor beta chains below all came from one sample that was sequenced in a study of cytomegalovirus exposure and HLA in healthy donors. PCR primers comprised 60 Vbeta and 13 Jbeta primers. The assay was immunoSEQ multiplex PCR, and TCRdb's table has in-frame clones only and misses some. Among around 85,000 clones listed, around three quarters were seen once. The sequencing input was PBMCs. The receptor source for this set is a man aged 25 to 45 in good health and CMV-seronegative.

V and J are TRBV10-3 and TRBJ1-6, with TRBD1 as a possible D gene (5 bases). The V and J ends lost 4 bases and 5 bases respectively, with 12 bases between them. Germline CDR1 ENHRY, CDR2 SYGVKD. The CDR3 sequence is 15 residues long. CDR3 sequence: CAISVLDTNNSPLHF. CDR3 nucleotides: TGTGCCATCAGTGTTCTGGACACAAATAATTCACCCCTCCACTTT.

The CDR3 region is CAIRYREGSGNTIYF. Here the CDR3 DNA reads TGTGCCATCAGGTACCGGGAAGGCTCTGGAAACACCATATATTTT. V gene TRBV10-3 combines with J gene TRBJ1-3, with D unclear. This CDR3 region has 15 residues. Trimming shortened V by 6 bases and J by 0 bases, and 12 bases separated the two germline ends. Germline V gene data show CDR1 as ENHRY and CDR2 as SYGVKD.

The chain recombines TRBV10-1 with TRBJ2-7, with D possibly TRBD2 on 7 matching bases. V shed 0 bases and J shed 2 bases, with 14 bases lying between them. Germline CDR1 is WNHNN and CDR2 is SYGVQD (reference sequence). This CDR3 spans 16 amino acids. In DNA form, the CDR3 reads TGCGCCAGCAGTGAGTCGACCGGGGGGCACCCCTACGAGCAGTACTTC. Protein sequence: CASSESTGGHPYEQYF.

As DNA, the CDR3 is TGTGCCAGCAGTTACTCACAGGGGCCCTACAATGAGCAGTTCTTC. Protein product: CASSYSQGPYNEQFF. The V and J genes are TRBV6-5 and TRBJ2-1, with 7 bases fitting TRBD1. CDR3 length equals 15 residues. The germline V gene encodes CDR1 MNHEY and CDR2 SVGAGI. Trimming at V came to 0 bases and at J to 2 bases, leaving 1 base not matched to a gene.

The chain combines TRBV29-1 with TRBJ2-5; a possible D gene is TRBD1 (6 bases). The J call is uncertain, as TRBJ2-7 better fits the DNA end. Germline V lookup: CDR1 SQVTM, CDR2 ANQGSEA. The CDR3 runs to 13 residues. CDR3 sequence (DNA): TGCAGCGTTGCCGGGACAATAACATACGAGCAGTACTTC. The encoded protein is CSVAGTITYEQYF.

The rearrangement links TRBV28 to TRBJ1-1, with no clear D. Germline CDR1 is MDHEN and CDR2 is SYDVKM. This CDR3 comprises 16 residues. The V and J ends lost 2 bases and 1 base respectively, with 14 bases between them. CDR3 nucleotides: TGTGCCAGCAGTTTAAACGGGGTACGGACGAACACTGAAGCTTTCTTT. As protein: CASSLNGVRTNTEAFF.

The chain carries TRBV15 and TRBJ1-4; D not certain. Germline CDR1 LNHNV, CDR2 YYDKDF (reference sequence). Trimming pared 0 bases from V and 8 bases from J, leaving 13 bases between. The CDR3 spans 15 residues. The CDR3 DNA reads as TGTGCCACCAGCAGAGATTTCTCTGGCGGGGAAAAACTGTTTTTT. This codes for CATSRDFSGGEKLFF.